This T cell receptor beta chain came from a study of graft-versus-host responses after intestinal transplantation. Study at large: Isolated intestinal, liver-intestinal, or multivisceral transplants had been given to the recipients. Once they had received anti-thymocyte globulin induction, all recipients took tacrolimus and steroids for approximately 3 years.

CDR3 length equals 15 residues. Germline CDR1 reads SGHNT; CDR2 reads YYREEE (reference sequence). Trimming shortened V by 4 bases and J by 8 bases, and 18 bases separated the two germline ends. Lymphocytes (intraepithelial and lamina propria) were released by processing the graft tissue. Using immunoSEQ multiplex PCR, the repertoire was profiled, and TCRdb retains in-frame clones only, with some absent. The data hold around 15,000 clones, with about 80% observed a single time. To note about this clone: No antigen is known for it.

Findings and limits, study-wide: GvH clones detected in recipient marrow included some appearing first in ileum or blood. Individuals carrying graft-donor T cell macrochimerism showed high graft-versus-host to host-versus-graft clonal ratios in allografts.

Sequenced material: ileum tissue, taken roughly 3.5 months after intestinal transplant. The clonotype originates from a human patient who received an intestinal transplant, so some T cells may come from the graft donor. The chain uses TRBV5-4 and TRBJ1-4, with TRBD1 as a possible D gene (5 bases). The DNA of the CDR3 is TGTGCCAGCAGCCTAAACACGGGAGGGACGGAAAAACTGTTTTTT. Translation gives CASSLNTGGTEKLFF.